What follows are 13 T cell receptor beta chains derived from one specimen sequenced in a study of blood T cell repertoires in COVID-19. Clones were read by immunoSEQ multiplex PCR, and TCRdb kept only the in-frame ones, dropping some. The sample holds roughly 370,000 clones, approximately 90% seen once. Input material: PBMCs or T cells enriched from blood (not recorded which). The receptors stem from a woman aged 45-65 years who had recovered from COVID-19.

The genes are TRBV19 and TRBJ1-2, with D tentatively TRBD1 (6 bases). Looked up from germline, CDR1 is LNHDA and CDR2 is SQIVND (reference sequence). This CDR3 contains 13 residues. Trimming shortened V by 5 bases and J by 4 bases, and 11 bases separated the two germline ends. The CDR3 nucleotides are TGTGCCAGTAGTGCGAGACAGGCCTATGGCTACACCTTC. Residues: CASSARQAYGYTF.

The V gene is TRBV7-9, the J gene TRBJ1-2; possibly TRBD1 for D (5 bases). CDR3 size: 16 residues. V was trimmed by 6 bases and J by 8 bases, leaving 25 bases between them. Germline V gene lookup returns CDR1 SEHNR and CDR2 FQNEAQ (reference sequence). The CDR3 region has the DNA TGTGCCAGCAGACACCCCGAGTTTGCGGGGGGACGAGGCTACACCTTC. Its protein is CASRHPEFAGGRGYTF.

In nucleotides, the CDR3 is TGTGCCAGCAGCCAACTAATTGGGACATCGAACACCGGGGAGCTGTTTTTT. Encoded protein: CASSQLIGTSNTGELFF. This chain connects TRBV3-1 (or the pseudogene TRBV3-2) to TRBJ2-2; possible D gene TRBD1, 6 bases. From germline, CDR1 is LGHDT and CDR2 YNNKEL (reference sequence). The CDR3 runs 17 residues. V was trimmed by 2 bases and J by 0 bases, leaving 13 bases between them.

Worth noting for this clone: At the DNA level, this CDR3 is encoded by other sequences in the same sample as well. The V call is TRBV18, the J call TRBJ1-1; perhaps TRBD1 as D (6 bases). The ends were cut back, 3 bases at V and 5 bases at J, with 10 bases in the middle. The CDR3 is 13 residues long. Germline V gene sequence: CDR1 KGHSH, CDR2 LQKENI. The CDR3 loop is CASSPSRGTEAFF. For the CDR3, the DNA is TGTGCCAGCTCACCTAGTAGGGGGACTGAAGCTTTCTTT.

The J gene is TRBJ2-1, the V gene TRBV7-3, with TRBD2 matching over 11 bases. The length of the CDR3 is 16 residues. From germline, CDR1 is SGHTA and CDR2 FQGTGA. Losses at the gene ends were 6 bases for V and 6 bases for J; bases not matched to a gene: 10. CDR3: CASSSSTSGDSNEQFF. As DNA, the CDR3 is TGTGCCAGCAGTTCCTCGACTAGCGGGGATTCCAATGAGCAGTTCTTC.

The rearrangement uses TRBV18 and TRBJ1-1, with D tentatively TRBD1 (5 bases). The CDR3 is 14 amino acids. Trimming removed 0 bases from V and 0 bases from J, with 5 bases in between. Germline V gives CDR1 KGHSH, CDR2 LQKENI. For the CDR3, the DNA is TGTGCCAGCTCACCACCAGGGGTGAACACTGAAGCTTTCTTT. Its translation: CASSPPGVNTEAFF.

V and J are TRBV28 and TRBJ1-2, with TRBD1 matching over 7 bases. The trim removed 2 bases at V and 8 bases at J, leaving 11 bases unmatched. The V gene's germline CDR1 is MDHEN and CDR2 SYDVKM. The CDR3 contains 15 residues. The CDR3 DNA follows: TGTGCCAGCAGTTTAGAAGGGGGCACTTTGGGGGGCTACACCTTC. It yields the protein CASSLEGGTLGGYTF.

This clone was detected once. The rearrangement joins TRBV11-2 to TRBJ2-7; D not certain. Germline CDR1 reads SGHAT; CDR2 reads FQNNGV. The germline V and J ends were trimmed by 5 bases and 0 bases, with 11 bases remaining between them. The CDR3 runs to 14 residues. The chain's CDR3 is CASSGIRSSYEQYF. CDR3 bases: TGTGCCAGCAGCGGTATTAGGAGCTCCTACGAGCAGTACTTC.

The rearrangement uses TRBV27 and TRBJ2-7; no reliable D call. CDR1 MNHEY and CDR2 SMNVEV come from the germline V gene (reference sequence). This CDR3 has 13 amino acids. The ends were cut back, 2 bases at V and 4 bases at J, with 9 bases in the middle. The CDR3: CASSLTIGYEQYF. CDR3 in DNA: TGTGCCAGCAGTTTAACTATCGGGTACGAGCAGTACTTC.

This sequence joins TRBV20-1 and TRBJ1-1; D is unclear. Trimming took off 1 base at V and 7 bases at J, with 4 bases between the two ends. The CDR3 runs 10 residues. The germline V gene has CDR1 DFQATT and CDR2 SNEGSKA (reference sequence). For the CDR3, the DNA is TGCAGTGCTAGAGGAGTTGAAGCTTTCTTT. It encodes CSARGVEAFF.

V usage is TRBV15 and J usage is TRBJ2-1; D is perhaps TRBD2 (5 bases). The V and J ends lost 7 bases and 0 bases respectively, with 19 bases between them. Germline values: CDR1 LNHNV, CDR2 YYDKDF (reference sequence). The CDR3 length is 17 residues. In DNA form, the CDR3 reads TGTGCCACCACCATATCGAAGCGGTCGAGCTCCTACAATGAGCAGTTCTTC. Encoded protein: CATTISKRSSSYNEQFF.

This chain uses TRBV5-1 with TRBJ2-7; 11 nucleotides agree with TRBD1. The CDR3 is made up of 15 amino acids. In germline, CDR1 is SGHRS, CDR2 YFSETQ. J gave up 4 bases and V 2 bases, and 5 bases lay outside the gene matches. The CDR3 loop reads CASSFRGQGDYEQYF. CDR3 DNA: TGCGCCAGCAGCTTCAGGGGACAGGGGGATTACGAGCAGTACTTC. The variable domain in full, completed from reference TRBV5-1 and TRBJ2-7, reads KAGVTQTPRYLIKTRGQQVTLSCSPISGHRSVSWYQQTPGQGLQFLFEYFSETQRNKGNFPGRFSGRQFSNSRSEMNVSTLELGDSALYLCASSFRGQGDYEQYFGPGTRLTVT.

This clone was detected a few times. V gene TRBV28 combines with J gene TRBJ1-3; D gene uncertain. In germline, CDR1 is MDHEN, CDR2 SYDVKM. V was trimmed by 4 bases and J by 8 bases, leaving 3 bases between them. The CDR3 has 10 amino acids. The CDR3 is CASSSDTIYF. CDR3 nucleotides: TGTGCCAGCAGTTCAGACACCATATATTTT.